This T cell receptor beta chain was sequenced in a study of shared clonotypes between healthy human individuals. Study at large: Per donor, CD8 memory used one plate, CD8 naive used two, CD4 memory used three and CD4 naive used three. Study findings and constraints: It was the non-shared clonotypes that had lower generation probabilities than clonotypes shared by all four donors.

CD45RO negativity and positive selection for CCR7 defined naive CD8 cells, a population that excluded terminally differentiated effector memory CD45RA+ cells. Caucasian adults residing in Nashville, Tennessee made up all the donors. Comments on this clone: Antigen specificity is unknown.

In the original workflow: ImmunoSEQ output lacked quality scores and full-length reads, limiting matched filtering. The data were produced by immunoSEQ multiplex PCR, yet TCRdb's version contains in-frame clones alone and is incomplete. That table supplies the V and J calls and clone size; D and trimming were determined from the DNA. The sample consists of some 740,000 clones, roughly 92% of them appearing once. Per the germline V gene, CDR1 is WNHNN and CDR2 is SYGVQD (reference sequence). CDR3 length: 16 residues. Trimming pared 6 bases from V and 2 bases from J, leaving 17 bases between. The material sequenced was naive CD8+ T cells sorted from blood. This TCR derives from a man aged 30-40 years in good health. The V call is TRBV10-1, the J call TRBJ2-1; D may be TRBD1 or TRBD2 (6 bases each). The CDR3: CASSPGMGGTYNEQFF. The CDR3 region has the DNA TGCGCCAGCAGCCCCGGCATGGGGGGCACCTACAATGAGCAGTTCTTC.